This T cell receptor beta chain was sequenced during a study of PD-1 blockade in classical Hodgkin lymphoma. Every one of the patients relapsed after autologous stem cell transplantation (brentuximab vedotin exposure was variable). Between the trimmed V and J ends, which lost 4 bases and 1 base, there was a span of 7 bases. Germline loops: CDR1 ENHRY, CDR2 SYGVKD. CDR3 length: 14 residues. Using immunoSEQ multiplex PCR, the repertoire was profiled, and TCRdb retains in-frame clones only, with some absent. The table lists some 96,000 clones, 81% of them singletons. Material: peripheral blood mononuclear cells (PBMCs), obtained before the second cycle of nivolumab. V gene TRBV10-3 combines with J gene TRBJ2-2; D remains ambiguous. The TCR was taken from a human donor with classical Hodgkin lymphoma. CDR3 sequence reads: CAISVQENTGELFF. The CDR3 coding sequence is TGTGCCATCAGTGTTCAGGAGAACACCGGGGAGCTGTTTTTT.